The source of this TCR beta chain is a study of T-cell reconstitution after alpha-beta-depleted transplantation in children. From germline, CDR1 is SGHRS and CDR2 YFSETQ. The CDR3 sequence is 15 residues long. V lost 7 bases, J lost 8 bases, and 13 bases stayed unmatched. Concerning this clonotype: The antigen is unknown.

Regarding the study as a whole: Approximately two months post-transplant, alpha-beta T cells reportedly originated from several hundred expanded graft clones. TCRbeta diversity was high at day 60 in some patients (a result of surviving recipient T cells and thymic progenitors). One year post-transplant, T-cell counts and diversity were largely derived from T cells produced anew.

A TCRbeta library incorporating unique molecular identifiers was prepared. One entry per CDR3 protein, called by TCRdb with MiXCR from the PCR reads. This table has 500,000 to 750,000 distinct CDR3 sequences, roughly a quarter appearing once. The material sequenced was PBMCs, taken before TCRalphabeta/CD19-depleted stem cell transplant. The clonotype was recovered from a boy under two years old with Wiskott-Aldrich syndrome, due to receive a stem cell transplant. J is TRBJ2-1 and V is TRBV5-1; 9 nucleotides align to TRBD2. The CDR3 loop reads CASSRDSRTSDEQFF. The DNA of the CDR3 is TGCGCCAGCTCCCGGGACAGTCGGACTAGCGATGAGCAGTTCTTC.